Each of the 25 T cell receptor beta chains below was sequenced from the same sample in a study of CXCR3-negative and CXCR3-positive naive CD8 T cells. Libraries were UMI-labeled 5' RACE TRB cDNA. After re-calling the 5' RACE reads, TCRdb lists one entry per CDR3 protein, DNA absent. The listing records roughly 8,000 distinct CDR3 sequences. The material sequenced was naive CXCR3- CD8+ T cells from blood. The subset: CD45RO-CCR7+CD27+CD95- naive CD8+ T cells lacking CXCR3 (TNR3-). The receptor set was obtained from a human donor in good health. Some clones in this sample may be carry-over from other donors' samples.

This clonotype is deemed medium-sized by its frequency. The CDR3 region is CASTDRYNEQFF. This chain connects TRBV25-1 to TRBJ2-1; the TCRdb D gene call, TRBD1, has no DNA to confirm it. Germline loops: CDR1 MGHDK, CDR2 SYGVNS. This CDR3 comprises 12 residues.

Considering frequency, this clonotype is medium-sized. The rearrangement joins TRBV10-2 to TRBJ1-1; TCRdb's D call, TRBD1, is unchecked because there is no DNA. CDR1 WSHSY and CDR2 SAAADI come from the germline V gene. The CDR3 loop spans 15 amino acids. CDR3 sequence: CASSADRNMNTEAFF.

The chain links TRBV12-3 or TRBV12-4 to TRBJ2-2. This CDR3 is 16 amino acids long. The chain's CDR3 is CASSLMMVENTGELFF.

This chain connects TRBV9 to TRBJ2-1. From germline, CDR1 is SGDLS and CDR2 YYNGEE. The length of the CDR3 is 12 residues. CDR3 protein: CASREFEDEQFF.

This clonotype is medium-sized (0.01 to 0.1%) by frequency. The chain carries TRBV7-3 and TRBJ2-1; the D call of TRBD1 rests on TCRdb alone, since no DNA is present to check it. The CDR3 consists of 18 residues. CDR1 is SGHTA and CDR2 is FQGTGA in the germline V gene. Here the CDR3 reads CASSQGGSGTSSYNEQFF.

The V call is TRBV5-8, the J call TRBJ1-2. This CDR3 has 13 residues. Germline V gives CDR1 SGHTS, CDR2 YDEGEE. The CDR3 sequence is CASSLVQFHGYTF.

The chain has TRBV29-1 and TRBJ2-2; the TCRdb call, TRBD2, lacks DNA for checking. The germline V gene encodes CDR1 SQVTM and CDR2 ANQGSEA. The CDR3 consists of 17 residues. This chain's CDR3 is CSVIQGLAGEGTGELFF.

Its frequency marks this clonotype as medium-sized (0.01 to 0.1%). The V and J genes are TRBV7-6 and TRBJ1-1. Germline loops: CDR1 SGHVS, CDR2 FNYEAQ. The CDR3 runs 11 residues. CDR3 residues: CASSSHGEAFF.

The chain is built from TRBV6-5 and TRBJ1-1; without DNA, the TCRdb call of TRBD1 cannot be checked. The germline V gene has CDR1 MNHEY and CDR2 SVGAGI. The CDR3 spans 13 residues. CDR3 loop: CASRRQVNTEAFF.

The gene calls are TRBV29-1 and TRBJ1-2. The CDR3 has 13 residues. Germline V CDR1 and CDR2: SQVTM, ANQGSEA. CDR3 residues: CSVVTGLPYGYTF. Full variable domain (missing parts from reference TRBV29-1 and TRBJ1-2): SAVISQKPSRDICQRGTSLTIQCQVDSQVTMMFWYRQQPGQSLTLIATANQGSEATYESGFVIDKFPISRPNLTFSTLTVSNMSPEDSSIYLCSVVTGLPYGYTFGSGTRLTVV.

This clonotype is deemed medium-sized by its frequency. This rearrangement joins TRBV20-1 to TRBJ1-2; the TCRdb D gene call, TRBD1, has no DNA to confirm it. The germline CDR1 and CDR2 sequences are DFQATT and SNEGSKA (reference sequence). This CDR3 spans 16 amino acids. This chain's CDR3 is CSVKTGHPLPDYGYTF.

This clonotype is classed as medium-sized by frequency. The genes are TRBV11-2 and TRBJ2-5; TCRdb designates TRBD1, a call that cannot be tested without DNA. This CDR3 spans 14 amino acids. Germline V gene sequence: CDR1 SGHAT, CDR2 FQNNGV. CDR3 in amino acids: CASSSAGGQETQYF.

The CDR3 spells CSAKLRDRVFSTDTQYF. The rearrangement links TRBV20-1 to TRBJ2-3; TCRdb reports TRBD1, a call that lacks DNA to check it against. Germline CDR1 DFQATT, CDR2 SNEGSKA (reference sequence). The CDR3 has 17 residues.

Measured by frequency, this clonotype is medium-sized. V is TRBV5-1 and J is TRBJ1-1; TCRdb's assignment of TRBD1 cannot be checked, as there is no DNA. This CDR3 comprises 13 residues. Looked up from germline, CDR1 is SGHRS and CDR2 is YFSETQ. CDR3 region: CASSSTGDTEAFF.

The chain employs TRBV4-3 and TRBJ2-4; TCRdb calls TRBD2, which cannot be checked without DNA. From germline, CDR1 is LGHNA and CDR2 YSLEER. This CDR3 comprises 17 residues. The CDR3: CASSPRGGRSSSDIQYF.

The chain joins TRBV7-6 to TRBJ1-1; TCRdb calls TRBD1, which cannot be checked without DNA. CDR3 length: 12 residues. The V gene's germline CDR1 is SGHVS and CDR2 FNYEAQ. Here the CDR3 reads CASTQGKTEAFF. Variable domain in full (rest from reference TRBV7-6 and TRBJ1-1): GAGVSQSPRYKVTKRGQDVALRCDPISGHVSLYWYRQALGQGPEFLTYFNYEAQQDKSGLPNDRFSAERPEGSISTLTIQRTEQRDSAMYRCASTQGKTEAFFGQGTRLTVV.

The gene calls are TRBV7-8 and TRBJ1-1. The CDR3 loop spans 14 amino acids. The germline V gene has CDR1 SGHVS and CDR2 FQNEAQ. The CDR3 reads CASSLGLLNTEAFF.

According to its frequency, this clonotype is medium-sized. J is TRBJ2-1 and V is TRBV30; the TRBD1 assignment by TCRdb is unverifiable without DNA. Germline values: CDR1 GTSNPN, CDR2 SVGIG (reference sequence). There are 12 residues in the CDR3. The chain's CDR3 is CAWEGRGAEGFF. Using reference TRBV30 and TRBJ2-1 for the parts outside the CDR3, the full variable domain is SQTIHQWPATLVQPVGSPLSLECTVEGTSNPNLYWYRQAAGRGLQLLFYSVGIGQISSEVPQNLSASRPQDRQFILSSKKLLLSDSGFYLCAWEGRGAEGFFGPGTRLTVL.

Frequency places this clonotype as medium-sized. The CDR3: CASSLGTSTNEKLFF. This rearrangement joins TRBV7-9 to TRBJ1-4. The CDR3 runs 15 residues. Germline CDR1 and CDR2: SEHNR and FQNEAQ (reference sequence).

This clonotype is identified as medium-sized from frequency. V gene TRBV12-3 or TRBV12-4 combines with J gene TRBJ2-7; the TCRdb call, TRBD1, lacks DNA for checking. This CDR3 has 14 amino acids. CDR3 protein: CASSLWGAVDEQYF.

CDR3 region: CSEKGLTNEQFF. This chain links TRBV29-1 with TRBJ2-1; absent DNA, TCRdb's TRBD2 call cannot be checked. CDR3 length: 12 residues. CDR1 is SQVTM, CDR2 ANQGSEA, per germline.

This clonotype registers medium-sized by frequency. The rearrangement joins TRBV28 to TRBJ1-3. The CDR3 length is 15 residues. Germline values: CDR1 MDHEN, CDR2 SYDVKM. The chain's CDR3 is CASSSSRISGNTIYF.

This chain joins TRBV20-1 and TRBJ1-3. The CDR3 contains 14 residues. The V gene's germline CDR1 is DFQATT and CDR2 SNEGSKA (reference sequence). The CDR3 spells CSARDGRAGNTIYF.

V is TRBV6-1 and J is TRBJ2-7; TCRdb names TRBD1, which stays unverified in the absence of DNA. This CDR3 spans 14 amino acids. The germline gives CDR1 MNHNS, CDR2 SASEGT. The CDR3 sequence is CASSTPTVSYEQYF.

The chain has TRBV7-9 and TRBJ2-7; lacking DNA, the TRBD2 call made by TCRdb goes unchecked. The germline CDR1 and CDR2 sequences are SEHNR and FQNEAQ (reference sequence). The CDR3 has 17 residues. The CDR3 loop reads CASSTPKLAGALYEQYF. Supplemented by reference TRBV7-9 and TRBJ2-7, the full variable domain reads DTGVSQNPRHKITKRGQNVTFRCDPISEHNRLYWYRQTLGQGPEFLTYFQNEAQLEKSRLLSDRFSAERPKGSFSTLEIQRTEQGDSAMYLCASSTPKLAGALYEQYFGPGTRLTVT.